Shown below are 10 T cell receptor beta chains from a single sample sequenced in a study of CD8+ T cells in alopecia areata. As the sequencing template, cDNA was produced by extracting RNA and reverse transcribing it. TCRdb's copy holds only in-frame clones and misses some; the assay was immunoSEQ multiplex PCR. The table includes 150,000 to 200,000 clones, about 47% detected once. Treatment indicated: oral pan-JAK inhibitor, 5-10 mg twice daily. Material: CD8+ T cells sorted from blood, obtained around week 54, from a patient treated with tofacitinib. The receptors were sampled from a human donor with alopecia areata.

The CDR3 bases are TGTGCCAGCAAAGGGGACAGCAATCAGCCCCAGCATTTT. This codes for CASKGDSNQPQHF. This chain links TRBV6-5 with TRBJ1-5, with D perhaps TRBD1 (5 bases). There are 13 residues in the CDR3. Trimming shortened V by 7 bases and J by 1 base, and 8 bases separated the two germline ends. CDR1 is MNHEY and CDR2 is SVGAGI in the germline V gene.

This chain links TRBV10-3 with TRBJ2-7; D is ambiguous. The CDR3 contains 13 residues. Germline values: CDR1 ENHRY, CDR2 SYGVKD. Trimming cost V 5 bases and J 1 base, with 9 bases left between them. The CDR3 DNA reads as TGTGCCATCAGTTTGGACGGTTCCTACGAGCAGTACTTC. Protein sequence: CAISLDGSYEQYF.

The chain has TRBV29-1 and TRBJ1-2; TRBD1 might be the D (6 bases). The CDR3 has 14 amino acids. Germline V gene data show CDR1 as SQVTM and CDR2 as ANQGSEA. Trimming pared 6 bases from V and 7 bases from J, leaving 21 bases between. The CDR3 reads CSVERGIGQRGYTF. The CDR3 DNA is TGCAGCGTCGAGAGGGGGATCGGGCAACGTGGCTACACCTTC.

The V gene is TRBV7-9, the J gene TRBJ2-3, with D tentatively TRBD1 or TRBD2 (5 bases each). Germline values: CDR1 SEHNR, CDR2 FQNEAQ (reference sequence). V lost 11 bases, J lost 0 bases, and 9 bases lay in between. The CDR3 sequence is 12 residues long. CDR3 protein: CAAGSSTDTQYF. The CDR3 DNA follows: TGTGCCGCAGGGAGTAGCACAGATACGCAGTATTTT.

In this sample, this clone turned up a few times. This chain links TRBV4-1 with TRBJ1-4, with 7 bases identical to TRBD1. The CDR3 length is 16 residues. V shed 0 bases, J shed 8 bases, and the junction held 9 bases outside the gene matches. Germline V lookup: CDR1 MGHRA, CDR2 YSYEKL. The CDR3 DNA reads as TGCGCCAGCAGCCAAGAAATTAGGGGGCTCCGAGAAAAACTGTTTTTT. Its translation: CASSQEIRGLREKLFF.

The chain employs TRBV5-1 and TRBJ2-2; 10 bases map to TRBD1. There are 16 residues in the CDR3. With 3 bases clipped from V and 4 bases from J, the junction kept 6 bases outside the gene matches. The germline CDR1 and CDR2 sequences are SGHRS and YFSETQ. Written as DNA, the CDR3 is TGCGCCAGCAGCTATGACAGGGGGCGGGTCACCGGGGAGCTGTTTTTT. It codes for CASSYDRGRVTGELFF. Looking up the rest from reference TRBV5-1 and TRBJ2-2 gives the full variable domain: KAGVTQTPRYLIKTRGQQVTLSCSPISGHRSVSWYQQTPGQGLQFLFEYFSETQRNKGNFPGRFSGRQFSNSRSEMNVSTLELGDSALYLCASSYDRGRVTGELFFGEGSRLTVL.

The chain employs TRBV5-6 and TRBJ1-1; D is unclear. The germline gives CDR1 SGHDT, CDR2 YYEEEE. The CDR3 covers 16 residues. V gave up 4 bases and J gave up 1 base, with 17 bases separating them. CDR3 in DNA: TGTGCCAGCAGCGGGCGTTCGGAGGCGGAGAACACTGAAGCTTTCTTT. Amino acid sequence: CASSGRSEAENTEAFF.

The chain combines TRBV9 with TRBJ2-5, with 9 nucleotides matching TRBD1. The J call could be wrong; TRBJ2-7 is a better fit for the DNA end. The CDR3 contains 16 residues. Per the germline V gene, CDR1 is SGDLS and CDR2 is YYNGEE. The CDR3, as DNA: TGTGCCAGCAGCGTTGCTGGGACAGGGCGGATCTACGAGCAGTACTTC. Translation gives CASSVAGTGRIYEQYF.

This clone was seen more than once but under ten times. The chain couples TRBV30 to TRBJ2-7; 7 bases are a match to TRBD1. Unmatched junction bases numbered 1, after V lost 0 bases and J lost 2 bases. Germline V gene lookup returns CDR1 GTSNPN and CDR2 SVGIG (reference sequence). The CDR3 is 13 residues long. Written as DNA, the CDR3 is TGTGCCTGGAGTGTAGGGACAGCCTACGAGCAGTACTTC. Protein: CAWSVGTAYEQYF.

This sequence joins TRBV29-1 and TRBJ2-1, with 7 bases fitting TRBD1. The V gene's germline CDR1 is SQVTM and CDR2 ANQGSEA. V was clipped by 5 bases and J by 9 bases; unmatched bases: 10. This CDR3 is 13 amino acids long. The CDR3 sequence is CSVMTGHSGEQFF. CDR3 coding DNA: TGCAGCGTTATGACAGGGCACTCGGGTGAGCAGTTCTTC.